A selection of T cell receptor beta chains follows, all from one sample in a study of T-cell reconstitution after alpha-beta-depleted transplantation in children. Using its own MiXCR run on the PCR reads, TCRdb lists one record per CDR3 protein. This table has around 450,000 distinct CDR3 sequences, roughly 10% appearing once. The specimen was PBMCs, collected before TCRalphabeta/CD19-depleted stem cell transplant. These receptors came from a child aged 2-15 years with inherited bone marrow failure, due to receive a stem cell transplant. CDR3s include the opening cysteine and the closing phenylalanine or tryptophan. The order of the fields is clone size, J gene, D gene, V gene, CDR3 DNA, CDR3 protein. A D gene is named only where the DNA matches it firmly. A row's size may be missing; if present it is once, few, many or a size class.

>many|TRBJ2-3|TRBD2|TRBV7-8
TGTGCCAGCAGCCTACGGACTAGCGTGAGGGATACGCAGTATTTT
CASSLRTSVRDTQYF
>-|TRBJ1-5|-|TRBV19
TGTGCCACCTCCTTGGGGGGCAGATGGGGTCGGGCCCAGCATTTT
CATSLGGRWGRAQHF
>few|TRBJ2-1|TRBD2|TRBV5-4
TGTGCCAGCAGCTTCGGTCTAGCGGGAGATGGGTACAATGAGCAGTTCTTC
CASSFGLAGDGYNEQFF
>many|TRBJ2-5|-|TRBV20-1
TGCAGTGCTAGTGCCTCCTTCCAAGAGACCCAGTACTTC
CSASASFQETQYF
>-|TRBJ2-4|-|TRBV20-1
TGCAGTGCACCTGGGACCTTAGCCAAAAACATTCAGTACTTC
CSAPGTLAKNIQYF
>many|TRBJ1-1|-|TRBV7-9
TGTGCCAGCAGCTCCCAGGTGGGGGGCTTCACTGAAGCTTTCTTT
CASSSQVGGFTEAFF
>many|TRBJ1-1|TRBD1|TRBV15
TGTGCCACCAGCGCGGGGACAGGGATGGACACTGAAGCTTTCTTT
CATSAGTGMDTEAFF
>many|TRBJ2-3|-|TRBV7-8
-
CASSFTFGTGSGLGDFF
>few|TRBJ1-2|TRBD1|TRBV9
TGTGCCAGCAGCGCGTGGACAGGGGGTGACTATGGCTACACCTTC
CASSAWTGGDYGYTF
>many|TRBJ2-5|TRBD1|TRBV6-2/TRBV6-3
TGTGCCAGCAGTTACTCGAGGGGACAGGGCGGAGTGGAGACCCAGTACTTC
CASSYSRGQGGVETQYF
>many|TRBJ2-7|-|TRBV20-1
TGCAGTGCTACAAACGGGGCAGAATCCGCCTACGAGCAGTACTTC
CSATNGAESAYEQYF
>many|TRBJ2-1|-|TRBV5-1
TGCGCCAGCAGCCCTTTACCGGGACCCCGAGGGTATGAGCAGTTCTTC
CASSPLPGPRGYEQFF
>-|TRBJ2-7|TRBD2|TRBV10-3
TGTGCCATCAGTGGGAGGACTAGCGGCTCCTACGAGCAGTACTTC
CAISGRTSGSYEQYF
>few|TRBJ1-6|-|TRBV6-1
TGTGCCAGCAGTGAAGGGGGGTTCTATAATTCACCCCTCCACTTT
CASSEGGFYNSPLHF
>-|TRBJ2-2|-|TRBV2
TGTGCCAGCAGTGAAGCACAGAACACCGGGGAGCTGTTTTTT
CASSEAQNTGELFF
>many|TRBJ1-6|-|TRBV12-3/TRBV12-4
TGTGCCACCCAGGGGCGGAGTAATTCACCCCTCCACTTT
CATQGRSNSPLHF
>few|TRBJ2-1|-|TRBV27
TGTGCCAGCAGAACACCCGGGAGCTCCTACAATGAGCAGTTCTTC
CASRTPGSSYNEQFF
>many|TRBJ2-5|TRBD1|TRBV28
TGTGCCAGCAGTTGGGACAGTGAAGAGACCCAGTACTTC
CASSWDSEETQYF
>many|TRBJ1-5|-|TRBV10-3
TGTGCCACCGGACCGTACAATCAGCCCCAGCATTTT
CATGPYNQPQHF
>many|TRBJ1-2|-|TRBV4-1
TGCGCCAGCAGCCAAGATGGGGGGCGCATTTATGGCTACACCTTC
CASSQDGGRIYGYTF
>many|TRBJ2-7|TRBD1|TRBV4-3
TGCGCCAGCAGCCTCAGGACAGGGGTGGCCTACGAGCAGTACTTC
CASSLRTGVAYEQYF
>many|TRBJ2-6|-|TRBV11-2
TGTGCCAGCAGCTTAGAAAGTTCTAGCGCTGGGGCCAACGTCCTGACTTTC
CASSLESSSAGANVLTF
>-|TRBJ2-2|-|TRBV6-2/TRBV6-3
TGTGCCAGCGTCGAGAGACACACCGGGGAGCTGTTTTTT
CASVERHTGELFF
>few|TRBJ2-7|TRBD1|TRBV2
TGTGCCAGCAGGGAATTGACAGGGAGCTCCTACGAGCAGTACTTC
CASRELTGSSYEQYF
>many|TRBJ2-5|TRBD1|TRBV20-1
TGCAGTGCTGGGGACAGGCCCTCTGGAGAGACCCAGTACTTC
CSAGDRPSGETQYF
>many|TRBJ2-1|TRBD1|TRBV4-1
TGCGCCAGCAGCCCGACAGGGATGGCTTACAATGAGCAGTTCTTC
CASSPTGMAYNEQFF
>few|TRBJ1-5|-|TRBV3-1
TGTGCCAGCAGCCGATCATGGGAGAATCAGCCCCAGCATTTT
CASSRSWENQPQHF